The 27 T cell receptor beta chains below come from one sample, sequenced in a study of cytomegalovirus exposure and HLA in healthy donors. The PCR ran on 60 Vbeta and 13 Jbeta primers. Measured with immunoSEQ multiplex PCR; TCRdb has only the in-frame clones, and not every one. The sample holds roughly 160,000 clones, less than 75% seen once. The sample was PBMCs. These receptors all come from a girl aged 10-17 years in good health and CMV-seronegative.

The CDR3 DNA reads TGTGCCAGTAGTATACAGGGGGCGGTCACTGAAGCTTTCTTT. This codes for CASSIQGAVTEAFF. This sequence joins TRBV19 and TRBJ1-1, with TRBD1 identical over 8 bases. J lost 4 bases, V lost 2 bases, and 3 bases had no gene match. Looked up from germline, CDR1 is LNHDA and CDR2 is SQIVND (reference sequence). This CDR3 has 14 amino acids. Variable domain in full (rest from reference TRBV19 and TRBJ1-1): DGGITQSPKYLFRKEGQNVTLSCEQNLNHDAMYWYRQDPGQGLRLIYYSQIVNDFQKGDIAEGYSVSREKKESFPLTVTSAQKNPTAFYLCASSIQGAVTEAFFGQGTRLTVV.

V usage is TRBV6-1 and J usage is TRBJ2-5; tentatively, D is TRBD2 (6 bases). Germline V CDR1 and CDR2: MNHNS, SASEGT. The CDR3 is 14 amino acids. Deletions cut 2 bases from V and 2 bases from J, with 9 bases between. CDR3 sequence (DNA): TGTGCCAGCAGTGAAAACGGGGGTCAAGAGACCCAGTACTTC. The encoded protein is CASSENGGQETQYF.

In its sample, this clone was seen once. The chain employs TRBV27 and TRBJ1-1, with no clear D. Germline assignment: CDR1 MNHEY and CDR2 SMNVEV (reference sequence). Trimming removed 1 base from V and 11 bases from J, with 29 bases in between. The CDR3 is 18 residues long. This CDR3 is CASSLFGRPTARGNYAFF. In DNA form, the CDR3 reads TGTGCCAGCAGTTTATTTGGGCGGCCGACCGCCCGGGGTAACTACGCTTTCTTT.

The chain has TRBV5-1 and TRBJ1-3, with TRBD1 as a possible D gene (6 bases). Germline lookup yields CDR1 SGHRS and CDR2 YFSETQ. The length of the CDR3 is 15 residues. The V and J ends lost 0 bases and 8 bases respectively, with 15 bases between them. The CDR3 DNA follows: TGCGCCAGCAGCTTGGGCGCCGCAGGGGTGGACACCATATATTTT. Translation: CASSLGAAGVDTIYF.

The chain employs TRBV27 and TRBJ2-4; TRBD1 agrees at 8 bases. The germline V gene has CDR1 MNHEY and CDR2 SMNVEV (reference sequence). The CDR3 runs 18 residues. The trim removed 5 bases at V and 2 bases at J, leaving 14 bases unmatched. The CDR3 loop is CASSEHRGISRSKNIQYF. CDR3 coding DNA: TGTGCCAGCAGTGAGCACAGGGGGATTTCCCGTTCCAAAAACATTCAGTACTTC.

V is TRBV19 and J is TRBJ1-2, with a tentative D call TRBD1 (6 bases). Germline V lookup: CDR1 LNHDA, CDR2 SQIVND (reference sequence). The CDR3 is 15 residues long. V shed 5 bases and J shed 7 bases, with 20 bases lying between them. The CDR3 protein is CASSASDSRSGGYTF. The CDR3 DNA reads TGTGCCAGTAGTGCATCGGACAGCCGCTCCGGTGGCTACACCTTC.

V is TRBV6-6 and J is TRBJ2-7; D ambiguous. CDR3 length: 16 residues. V lost 6 bases, J lost 0 bases, and 18 bases lay in between. CDR1 is MNHNY and CDR2 is SVGAGI in the germline V gene (reference sequence). CDR3 sequence: CASSPLADFVSYEQYF. DNA of the CDR3: TGTGCCAGCAGCCCACTCGCAGACTTCGTCTCCTACGAGCAGTACTTC.

This sequence joins TRBV5-6 and TRBJ1-6, with 7 nucleotides matching TRBD1. V was clipped by 4 bases and J by 6 bases; unmatched bases: 4. CDR3 length: 14 amino acids. The germline CDR1 and CDR2 sequences are SGHDT and YYEEEE. CDR3 coding DNA: TGTGCCAGCAGCCCACAGGGGCCTAATTCACCCCTCCACTTT. Protein: CASSPQGPNSPLHF.

V gene TRBV10-1 combines with J gene TRBJ1-5; D remains ambiguous. The CDR3 runs 12 residues. In germline, CDR1 is WNHNN, CDR2 SYGVQD (reference sequence). V was cut by 3 bases and J by 4 bases, with 4 bases left in between. CDR3 coding DNA: TGCGCCAGCAGTGACACTAATCAGCCCCAGCATTTT. Translating it yields CASSDTNQPQHF.

The V gene is TRBV5-1, the J gene TRBJ1-4; D unclear. This CDR3 is 16 amino acids long. V was pared by 0 bases and J by 8 bases, with 17 bases between. The germline gives CDR1 SGHRS, CDR2 YFSETQ. The CDR3 nucleotides read TGCGCCAGCAGCTTGGCCATGGGTGACACATACGAAAAACTGTTTTTT. Translated: CASSLAMGDTYEKLFF.

The chain recombines TRBV4-1 with TRBJ2-6, with 7 bases matching TRBD2. The length of the CDR3 is 17 residues. Germline V lookup: CDR1 MGHRA, CDR2 YSYEKL. V was clipped by 2 bases and J by 1 base; unmatched bases: 5. CDR3 in amino acids: CASSQWEGGSGANVLTF. In DNA, the CDR3 is TGCGCCAGCAGCCAATGGGAGGGCGGGTCTGGGGCCAACGTCCTGACTTTC.

A few counts support this clone. The rearrangement links TRBV11-3 to TRBJ1-2; a weak D match, TRBD1 (5 bases). Trimming took 0 bases from V and 6 from J, leaving 20 bases between them. Germline V CDR1 and CDR2: SGHNT, YENEEA. The CDR3 totals 17 residues. CDR3 sequence: CASSLEEEGLRGDGYTF. The CDR3 nucleotides are TGTGCCAGCAGCTTAGAGGAGGAGGGACTACGGGGGGATGGCTACACCTTC.

The chain employs TRBV7-6 and TRBJ2-6; D call uncertain. V lost 8 bases, J lost 0 bases, and 20 bases lay in between. The germline V gene has CDR1 SGHVS and CDR2 FNYEAQ. The CDR3 covers 18 residues. CDR3 bases: TGTGCCAGCTCAACCACCGGGTCAGACCCCTCTGGGGCCAACGTCCTGACTTTC. Its translation is CASSTTGSDPSGANVLTF.

This clone came up a few times. This chain links TRBV7-2 with TRBJ2-7; 10 positions agree with TRBD1. Germline CDR1 SGHTA, CDR2 FQGNSA. The CDR3 has 16 amino acids. V shed 5 bases and J 3 bases; nucleotides not matched to a gene: 10. CDR3 loop: CASSPRQGATYYEQYF. The DNA for the CDR3 is TGTGCCAGCAGCCCTCGACAGGGGGCCACCTACTACGAGCAGTACTTC.

This chain connects TRBV25-1 to TRBJ1-2; 9 bases are shared with TRBD1. CDR1 is MGHDK, CDR2 SYGVNS, per germline. The V segment lost 1 base and the J segment 4 bases; nucleotides outside the gene matches: 7. The CDR3 consists of 16 residues. The CDR3 sequence: CASSEFGDRVFYGYTF. CDR3 coding DNA: TGTGCCAGCAGTGAATTCGGGGACAGGGTTTTCTATGGCTACACCTTC.

The count of this clone is one. J is TRBJ1-5 and V is TRBV27; D might be TRBD1 (5 bases). CDR3 size: 15 residues. Germline V gene lookup returns CDR1 MNHEY and CDR2 SMNVEV (reference sequence). Trimming took 1 base from V and 6 from J, leaving 13 bases between them. The CDR3 bases are TGTGCCAGCAGTTTATGGGGCAGCCTAAGTCAGCCCCAGCATTTT. Its translation is CASSLWGSLSQPQHF.

CDR3 sequence: CASSPMGAPNGYTF. CDR3 DNA: TGTGCCAGCAGTCCCATGGGGGCCCCTAATGGCTACACCTTC. V and J are TRBV6-1 and TRBJ1-2, with a weak D call TRBD1 (6 bases). V dropped 5 bases and J dropped 6 bases, with 16 bases sitting between them. The CDR3 covers 14 residues. Germline-derived CDR1 and CDR2 are MNHNS and SASEGT.

The chain couples TRBV2 to TRBJ2-3, with TRBD2 matching 8 bases. V lost 11 bases, J lost 0 bases, and 13 bases stayed unmatched. The CDR3 is made up of 16 amino acids. Per the germline V gene, CDR1 is SNHLY and CDR2 is FYNNEI. CDR3 residues: CAGQLSGGSSTDTQYF. DNA of the CDR3: TGTGCCGGTCAGTTAAGCGGGGGCTCCAGCACAGATACGCAGTATTTT.

The chain links TRBV5-6 to TRBJ2-5; 15 bases match TRBD2. V was clipped by 3 bases and J by 5 bases; unmatched bases: 8. The germline gives CDR1 SGHDT, CDR2 YYEEEE. The length of the CDR3 is 17 residues. The CDR3 bases are TGTGCCAGCAGCTGGGGACTAGCGGGGGGAGGCGGCGAGACCCAGTACTTC. Its protein product is CASSWGLAGGGGETQYF.

The V call is TRBV19, the J call TRBJ1-4; D is possibly TRBD1 (6 bases). V lost 7 bases and J 3 bases, leaving 9 bases between the germline ends. The CDR3 spans 13 residues. Looked up from germline, CDR1 is LNHDA and CDR2 is SQIVND (reference sequence). Here the CDR3 DNA reads TGTGCCAGTACTAACAGGGCTAATGAAAAACTGTTTTTT. Protein: CASTNRANEKLFF.

The J gene is TRBJ1-4, the V gene TRBV18; D perhaps matches TRBD1 (6 bases). Trimming pared 5 bases from V and 7 bases from J, leaving 14 bases between. From germline, CDR1 is KGHSH and CDR2 LQKENI. This CDR3 has 14 amino acids. CDR3 amino acids: CASSSAGVGEKLFF. CDR3 in DNA: TGTGCCAGCTCATCTGCAGGGGTGGGTGAAAAACTGTTTTTT. Full variable domain (missing parts from reference TRBV18 and TRBJ1-4): NAGVMQNPRHLVRRRGQEARLRCSPMKGHSHVYWYRQLPEEGLKFMVYLQKENIIDESGMPKERFSAEFPKEGPSILRIQQVVRGDSAAYFCASSSAGVGEKLFFGSGTQLSVL.

Note on this clone: Additional DNA sequences in this sample encode the identical CDR3. This chain uses TRBV18 with TRBJ1-1; the D is unclear. V lost 3 bases and J 0 bases, leaving 8 bases between the germline ends. Germline loops: CDR1 KGHSH, CDR2 LQKENI. CDR3 length: 14 residues. The CDR3 region has the DNA TGTGCCAGCTCACCGTCTCAGATGAACACTGAAGCTTTCTTT. This encodes CASSPSQMNTEAFF.

The rearrangement links TRBV5-1 to TRBJ2-6; D gene ambiguous. Germline assignment: CDR1 SGHRS and CDR2 YFSETQ. The CDR3 has 16 amino acids. V was cut by 0 bases and J by 0 bases, with 7 bases left in between. For the CDR3, the DNA is TGCGCCAGCAGCTTGGGGCAGTTCTCTGGGGCCAACGTCCTGACTTTC. Protein product: CASSLGQFSGANVLTF.

The gene calls are TRBV9 and TRBJ2-6, with D possibly being TRBD2 (5 bases). The V gene lost 0 bases and the J gene lost 0 bases, with 7 bases spanning the gap. Germline CDR1 and CDR2: SGDLS and YYNGEE. The CDR3 contains 16 residues. CDR3 region: CASSVDGGSGANVLTF. CDR3 bases: TGTGCCAGCAGCGTAGATGGAGGCTCTGGGGCCAACGTCCTGACTTTC.

This chain connects TRBV7-8 to TRBJ2-3, with D possibly being TRBD1 (5 bases). The CDR3 is made up of 14 amino acids. CDR1 is SGHVS and CDR2 is FQNEAQ in the germline V gene. Deletions cut 6 bases from V and 6 bases from J, with 16 bases between. CDR3 residues: CASREQAGSDTQYF. CDR3 DNA: TGTGCCAGCAGGGAACAGGCTGGGTCGGATACGCAGTATTTT.

V usage is TRBV9 and J usage is TRBJ1-1; D ambiguous. Trimming cost V 0 bases and J 4 bases, with 13 bases left between them. The CDR3 has 15 amino acids. Germline CDR1 reads SGDLS; CDR2 reads YYNGEE. The CDR3 nucleotides read TGTGCCAGCAGCGTAGGAGAGGAGTCTATCACTGAAGCTTTCTTT. Protein: CASSVGEESITEAFF.

This clone was observed a handful of times. A junction end diverges from the germline sequence, so it may reflect a read error. The chain combines TRBV4-1 with TRBJ1-2; D perhaps matches TRBD1 (6 bases). This CDR3 has 14 amino acids. The germline V gene has CDR1 MGHRA and CDR2 YSYEKL. CDR3 nucleotide sequence: TGCGCCAGCAGACAAGTTTCCGACAGGAATGGCTACACCTTC. It is translated as CASRQVSDRNGYTF.